The 8 T cell receptor beta chains presented below share a single source sample, sequenced in a study of T cells in Graves' hyperthyroidism and ophthalmopathy. The investigators amplified TCR beta CDR3 regions from RNA transcripts. The primer set for the first-round RT-PCR of the TCR CDR3 was HTBI. Each CDR3 protein is one row after TCRdb ran MiXCR on the multiplex PCR reads. The table shows around 340,000 distinct CDR3 sequences, with about 15% occurring only once. The sequenced sample was blood. Receptor source: a man aged 25 to 40 with Graves' hyperthyroidism.

This clonotype was counted at least ten times. The chain couples TRBV12-3 or TRBV12-4 to TRBJ1-1, with TRBD1 matching over 7 bases. This CDR3 has 18 residues. Trimming removed 5 bases from V and 4 bases from J; junction bases left unmatched: 19. The CDR3 region has the DNA TGTGCCAGCAGTCACCGTCGGGCAGGGGGAAGTTCAGGCACTGAAGCTTTCTTT. It codes for CASSHRRAGGSSGTEAFF.

J is TRBJ2-1 and V is TRBV4-2, with 10 nucleotides matching TRBD2. The germline CDR1 and CDR2 sequences are LGHNA and YNFKEQ. The V segment lost 1 base and the J segment 4 bases; nucleotides outside the gene matches: 10. The CDR3 totals 18 residues. CDR3 in amino acids: CASSQAFPPAGGYNEQFF. DNA of the CDR3: TGTGCCAGCAGCCAAGCCTTTCCCCCAGCGGGAGGGTACAATGAGCAGTTCTTC.

This clonotype was counted ten times or more. The chain employs TRBV11-2 and TRBJ2-1, with D unresolved. The CDR3 sequence is 14 residues long. V lost 1 base to trimming and J lost 5 bases, with 9 bases between them. CDR1 is SGHAT and CDR2 is FQNNGV in the germline V gene. The CDR3: CASSLAARNNEQFF. Written as DNA, the CDR3 is TGTGCCAGCAGCTTAGCGGCGCGCAACAATGAGCAGTTCTTC. Supplemented by reference TRBV11-2 and TRBJ2-1, the full variable domain reads EAGVAQSPRYKIIEKRQSVAFWCNPISGHATLYWYQQILGQGPKLLIQFQNNGVVDDSQLPKDRFSAERLKGVDSTLKIQPAKLEDSAVYLCASSLAARNNEQFFGPGTRLTVL.

This clonotype was seen at least ten times. V gene TRBV20-1 combines with J gene TRBJ1-1; the D is unclear. CDR1 and CDR2 from the germline V gene are DFQATT and SNEGSKA (reference sequence). Trimming shortened V by 1 base and J by 11 bases, and 11 bases separated the two germline ends. The CDR3 loop spans 11 amino acids. In nucleotides, the CDR3 is TGCAGTGCTAGAGTATACTTAGGGGCTTTCTTT. It encodes CSARVYLGAFF.

There are many counts of this clonotype. The chain carries TRBV29-1 and TRBJ1-1; D is unresolved. Trimming left V 3 bases short and J 1 base short, with 9 bases between. This CDR3 comprises 13 residues. CDR1 and CDR2 from the germline V gene are SQVTM and ANQGSEA. CDR3 protein: CSVDPWGNTEAFF. Here the CDR3 DNA reads TGCAGCGTTGATCCCTGGGGGAACACTGAAGCTTTCTTT.

The sample holds many counts of this clonotype. The chain links TRBV7-9 to TRBJ2-2, with D perhaps matching TRBD1 (6 bases). CDR3 size: 13 residues. Germline assignment: CDR1 SEHNR and CDR2 FQNEAQ (reference sequence). Deletions cut 4 bases from V and 7 bases from J, with 10 bases between. CDR3 coding DNA: TGTGCCAGCAGCTACAGGGATGGCGGGGAGCTGTTTTTT. Its translation: CASSYRDGGELFF.

This clonotype was seen just once. V and J are TRBV6-2 or TRBV6-3 and TRBJ2-5; D is possibly TRBD1 or TRBD2 (5 bases each). There are 16 residues in the CDR3. The V gene lost 5 bases and the J gene lost 4 bases, with 20 bases spanning the gap. Germline-derived CDR1 and CDR2 are MNHEY and SVGEGT. The CDR3 coding sequence is TGTGCCAGCAGTCCGGGGCTTCTTATCACTCGAGAGACCCAGTACTTC. Protein product: CASSPGLLITRETQYF.

This clonotype was observed at least ten times. The rearrangement joins TRBV27 to TRBJ2-1; tentatively, D is TRBD2 (5 bases). The germline V gene encodes CDR1 MNHEY and CDR2 SMNVEV (reference sequence). The ends were cut back, 3 bases at V and 9 bases at J, with 15 bases in the middle. This CDR3 contains 14 residues. CDR3 sequence: CASSFVGLPFEQFF. CDR3 in DNA: TGTGCCAGCAGTTTTGTTGGACTCCCGTTTGAGCAGTTCTTC.